What follows is one T cell receptor beta chain and its context. Antigen unknown. Incorporated into the TCR beta cDNA libraries were unique molecular identifiers, which served to reduce PCR and sequencing biases. Out of about 0.9 to 10 million T cells, some 500,000 cDNA molecules were generated. TCRdb independently ran MiXCR on the PCR reads; one entry per CDR3 protein. The sample holds roughly 800,000 distinct CDR3 sequences; around 42% are singletons and the top ten take over 4.5%. Looked up from germline, CDR1 is DFQATT and CDR2 is SNEGSKA (reference sequence). The CDR3 spans 16 residues. V lost 5 bases and J lost 4; bases outside the gene matches: 16. The data originate from a study of post-analysis software for immune sequencing data. Overall study: Disease trajectories encompassed relapsing-remitting, secondary progressive and progressive-relapsing multiple sclerosis.

Findings of the study overall: Compared with controls, patients had more of five TRBV segments, including TRBV5-6, TRBV5-1 and TRBV20-1. Diversity measured as normalized Chao1 was significantly lower in multiple sclerosis patients than in controls. Strong co-clustering by F measure linked samples that shared a preparation batch.

The chain couples TRBV20-1 to TRBJ2-7; 8 nucleotides match TRBD2. The receptor was derived from a girl under 18 with multiple sclerosis. The sample taken for sequencing was blood. Written as DNA, the CDR3 is TGCAGTGCTCGATGGGCGCTAGCGGGTGGGGGATACGAGCAGTACTTC. Amino acids: CSARWALAGGGYEQYF.